The 5 T cell receptor beta chains below come from one sample, sequenced in a study of T cells in Graves' hyperthyroidism and ophthalmopathy. RNA transcripts were the template for amplifying TCR beta CDR3 regions. The HTBI primer set was used in a first-round RT-PCR of the TCR CDR3. TCRdb redid the calling of the multiplex PCR reads with MiXCR, one entry per CDR3 protein. The sample records under 350,000 distinct CDR3 sequences, roughly 18% being singletons. Material for sequencing was blood. All receptors derive from a woman in her fifties or sixties with Graves' hyperthyroidism.

This clonotype was counted between two and nine times. The genes are TRBV10-2 and TRBJ2-2, with 8 bases that match TRBD2. The CDR3 is 13 amino acids. After removal of 6 bases from V and 7 bases from J, the junction contained 4 bases not matched to a gene. The V gene's germline CDR1 is WSHSY and CDR2 SAAADI. As DNA, the CDR3 is TGCGCCAGCAGCGGTAGCGGGGTCGGGGAGCTGTTTTTT. The encoded protein is CASSGSGVGELFF.

Comments on this clonotype: A junction end diverges from the germline sequence, so it may reflect a read error. The chain employs TRBV14 and TRBJ1-2, with D hard to call. CDR3 size: 12 residues. Germline V CDR1 and CDR2: SGHDN, FVKESK. The CDR3 protein is CTSSQDGYGYTF. In nucleotides, the CDR3 is TGTACCAGCAGCCAGGACGGCTATGGCTACACCTTC.

Only a few counts were recorded for this clonotype. The chain joins TRBV18 to TRBJ1-3; 7 bases are shared with TRBD1. The length of the CDR3 is 15 residues. Germline lookup yields CDR1 KGHSH and CDR2 LQKENI. The junction had 6 bases not matched to a gene; V was cut back by 3 bases and J by 4 bases. The CDR3 nucleotides are TGTGCCAGCTCACCTACGACAGGGCCCGGAAACACCATATATTTT. Residues: CASSPTTGPGNTIYF.

Many counts were recorded for this clonotype. The rearrangement joins TRBV28 to TRBJ1-5; the D is unclear. CDR3 length equals 19 residues. Germline V gene lookup returns CDR1 MDHEN and CDR2 SYDVKM. Trimming took 5 bases from V and 7 from J, leaving 30 bases between them. CDR3 bases: TGTGCCAGCAGTACTCCAACTTGGGTTGCGACCGGCCTCGGGCAGCCCCAGCATTTT. This sequence encodes CASSTPTWVATGLGQPQHF.

This clonotype was found a few times. The rearrangement uses TRBV7-8 and TRBJ2-7, with 9 bases fitting TRBD2. The germline CDR1 and CDR2 sequences are SGHVS and FQNEAQ. The CDR3 is 20 residues long. J was trimmed by 2 bases and V by 4 bases; bases with no gene match: 21. CDR3 sequence: CASSSPRGAETSGPTYEQYF. In nucleotides, the CDR3 is TGTGCCAGCAGCTCGCCCCGGGGGGCGGAAACTAGCGGGCCAACCTACGAGCAGTACTTC.